The 16 T cell receptor beta chains in this list originate from one sample, sequenced in a study of T cells in women clearing cervical HPV infection. Some clones are missing from TCRdb's copy, which holds only in-frame ones; the method was immunoSEQ multiplex PCR. The sample yields roughly 30,000 clones, of which the top ten take up 7.8%. Sequences were obtained from blood buffy coat. All receptors come from a woman aged 18 to 69 with a cervical HPV16 infection that either progressed to CIN3+ or cleared (not recorded which).

In regard to this clone: The read halts 3 residues ahead of the CDR3 end, with the missing end drawn from the germline J gene. This rearrangement joins TRBV5-6 to TRBJ2-2; unclear D gene. Trimming cost V 7 bases and J 7 bases, with 8 bases left between them. This CDR3 comprises 11 residues. Germline values: CDR1 SGHDT, CDR2 YYEEEE. Here the CDR3 reads CASWAGGELFF. The sequenced CDR3 bases are TGTGCCAGCTGGGCCGGCGGGGAG.

On this clone itself: The observed sequence ends 3 residues before the CDR3 terminus, with the missing tail filled in from the germline J gene. The chain employs TRBV23-1 and TRBJ2-2, with 7 positions matching TRBD2. TRBV23-1 is annotated as an ORF whose role is uncertain. This CDR3 spans 18 amino acids. The covered CDR3 bases are TGCGCCAGCAGTCAATCTACATACGGGGGGAGTTGTAATTCACCG. Translating it yields CASSQSTYGGSCNSP. From start to end, the CDR3 is CASSQSTYGGSCNSPLFF.

A word on this clone: The sequenced fragment ends 3 residues before the CDR3 boundary, so the rest is inferred from the germline J gene. The chain recombines TRBV29-1 with TRBJ1-2; D remains unclear. This CDR3 region has 12 residues. The germline gives CDR1 SQVTM, CDR2 ANQGSEA. V was shortened by 0 bases and J by 2 bases, with 4 bases between the two germline ends. CDR3 bases read: TGCAGCGTTGAAGAGACAAACTATGGC. Translation: CSVEETNYG. The whole CDR3 protein reads CSVEETNYGYTF.

CDR3 sequence: CASSRTGTNQPQYF. CDR3 DNA (partial): TGCGCCAGCAGCCGGACAGGGACTAACCAGCCG. The V gene is TRBV4-1, the J gene TRBJ2-3, with D possibly TRBD1 on 8 matching bases. Coverage ceases 3 residues before the CDR3 finishes, and the germline J gene fills in the end. The length of the CDR3 is 14 residues. Germline V lookup: CDR1 MGHRA, CDR2 YSYEKL.

About this clone itself: The CDR3 end falls 3 residues outside the read, so it is completed with the germline J gene. The chain uses TRBV7-3 and TRBJ1-1; TRBD1 might be the D (5 bases). The V gene lost 3 bases and the J gene lost 1 base, with 9 bases spanning the gap. The germline V gene encodes CDR1 SGHTA and CDR2 FQGTGA. The CDR3 runs to 14 residues. This CDR3 reads CASSLAGRNTEAFF. Incomplete CDR3 DNA: TGTGCCAGCAGCTTGGCAGGGCGGAACACTGAA.

With regard to this clone: The read falls 3 residues short of the CDR3 end, and the missing part is taken from the germline J gene. This chain uses TRBV30 with TRBJ1-6, with D perhaps matching TRBD1 (6 bases). The CDR3 runs 12 residues. V was pared by 5 bases and J by 6 bases, with 8 bases between. Germline V gives CDR1 GTSNPN, CDR2 SVGIG (reference sequence). The CDR3 spells CAWGGLNSPLHF. The sequenced part of the CDR3 DNA is TGTGCCTGGGGGGGCCTTAATTCACCC.

A word on this clone: Coverage ceases 3 residues before the CDR3 finishes, and the germline J gene fills in the end. This sequence joins TRBV5-6 and TRBJ2-6; no clear D. The CDR3 covers 14 residues. Trimming left V 3 bases short and J 4 bases short, with 8 bases between. The V gene's germline CDR1 is SGHDT and CDR2 YYEEEE. CDR3 sequence: CASSSLLGANVLTF. The DNA read from the CDR3 is TGTGCCAGCAGCTCGTTGTTGGGGGCCAACGTC.

Points on this clone: The junction departs from germline at one end; a sequencing error may be responsible. The sequence runs out 3 residues before the end of the CDR3; the remainder is reconstructed from the germline J gene. This chain joins TRBV5-6 and TRBJ2-7; unclear D gene. From germline, CDR1 is SGHDT and CDR2 YYEEEE. The CDR3 contains 13 residues. Partial CDR3 DNA: TGTGCCAGCAGTTTGGGCCGGGCCTACGAG. It is translated as CASSLGRAYE. The whole CDR3 protein reads CASSLGRAYEQYF.

Details on this clone: Read data end 3 residues before the CDR3 end; the end is taken from the germline J gene. The chain combines TRBV10-3 with TRBJ2-3, with 9 bases aligning to TRBD2. The CDR3 covers 15 residues. The junction had 1 base not matched to a gene; V was cut back by 2 bases and J by 1 base. Per germline, CDR1 ENHRY and CDR2 SYGVKD. Partial CDR3 DNA: TGTGCCATCAGTGAGGTAGCGGGGGGCACAGATACG. Protein sequence: CAISEVAGGTDT. The entire CDR3 sequence reads CAISEVAGGTDTQYF.

A remark on this clone: The read ends 3 residues shy of where the CDR3 ends; the end is completed using the germline J gene. The J gene is TRBJ2-7, the V gene TRBV2; D is unresolved. V was pared by 1 base and J by 3 bases, with 22 bases between. The CDR3 contains 18 residues. In germline, CDR1 is SNHLY, CDR2 FYNNEI. CDR3 DNA (partial): TGTGCCAGCAGTGAAGTAGAAAGCGAGACCTGGTCTGTCTACGAG. Residues: CASSEVESETWSVYE. The full CDR3 is CASSEVESETWSVYEQYF. Together with reference TRBV2 and TRBJ2-7, the CDR3 gives the full variable domain: EPEVTQTPSHQVTQMGQEVILRCVPISNHLYFYWYRQILGQKVEFLVSFYNNEISEKSEIFDDQFSVERPDGSNFTLKIRSTKLEDSAMYFCASSEVESETWSVYEQYFGPGTRLTVT.

A note on this clone: Read coverage stops 3 residues before the CDR3 terminus; the germline J gene supplies the remainder. V is TRBV20-1 and J is TRBJ1-2, with TRBD1 matching over 10 bases. J lost 6 bases, V lost 4 bases, and 5 bases had no gene match. Germline V gene sequence: CDR1 DFQATT, CDR2 SNEGSKA (reference sequence). This CDR3 is 13 amino acids long. The CDR3 region is CSATWTGGDGYTF. CDR3 DNA (partial): TGCAGTGCTACCTGGACAGGGGGGGATGGC.

Worth noting for this clone: The read terminates 3 residues ahead of where the CDR3 ends, so the germline J gene completes it. The rearrangement links TRBV6-2 or TRBV6-3 to TRBJ2-7; 12 nucleotides match TRBD2. Germline CDR1 reads MNHEY; CDR2 reads SVGEGT. With V trimmed by 8 bases and J by 4 bases, 3 bases remained unmatched. CDR3 length: 13 amino acids. CDR3 loop: CASSLAGGYEQYF. The CDR3 bases that were read are TGTGCCAGCTCCCTAGCGGGAGGGTACGAG.

Comments on this clone: The read terminates 3 residues ahead of where the CDR3 ends, so the germline J gene completes it. The chain carries TRBV19 and TRBJ2-3; 8 bases are shared with TRBD1. Germline CDR1 LNHDA, CDR2 SQIVND (reference sequence). The CDR3 runs 12 residues. The CDR3 DNA, read in part, is TGTGCCATCCAGGGGGCCGGGCAGCCG. Translated, it gives CAIQGAGQP. The full CDR3 protein reads CAIQGAGQPQYF.

Worth noting for this clone: The DNA ends 3 residues before the CDR3 does, and the rest of the CDR3 is filled in from the germline J gene. V usage is TRBV7-6 and J usage is TRBJ1-1; D might be TRBD1 (5 bases). The CDR3 contains 11 residues. Germline V lookup: CDR1 SGHVS, CDR2 FNYEAQ. V was trimmed by 6 bases and J by 5 bases, leaving 7 bases between them. CDR3 protein: CASSSGTEAFF. The sequenced part of the CDR3 DNA is TGTGCCAGCAGTTCAGGGACTGAA.

As concerns this clone: The same CDR3 also results from other DNA sequences found in this sample. Incomplete CDR3 DNA: TGTGCCAGCAGCCTGGGCGGGGGAGGGTCAGATACG. It yields the protein CASSLGGGGSDT. The CDR3 in its entirety is CASSLGGGGSDTQYF. V and J are TRBV7-3 and TRBJ2-3; 7 bases align to TRBD2. The read halts 3 residues ahead of the CDR3 end, with the missing end drawn from the germline J gene. CDR1 and CDR2 from the germline V gene are SGHTA and FQGTGA. J lost 4 bases, V lost 5 bases, and 9 bases had no gene match. There are 15 residues in the CDR3.

As to this clone: The read ends 3 residues before the CDR3 terminus; that terminus is restored from the germline J gene. The chain joins TRBV6-2 or TRBV6-3 to TRBJ1-2, with 8 bases that match TRBD1. This CDR3 region has 14 residues. The germline CDR1 and CDR2 sequences are MNHEY and SVGEGT. J was trimmed by 3 bases and V by 6 bases; bases with no gene match: 6. CDR3 bases read: TGTGCCAGCAGCGACAGGGGATTTCACTATGGC. Translated: CASSDRGFHYG. The full CDR3 reads CASSDRGFHYGYTF.